The clone carrying this TCR beta chain appeared many times. What it recognizes is unknown. This specimen comes from a study of identical twins. Study observations and caveats: Abundant beta clonotypes from cord blood had fewer insertions, unlike memory repertoires, which showed none. Among out-of-frame alpha sequences shared by twins, low generation probability occurred in excess.

A template switching step contributed a universal primer site, while unique molecular identifiers were present in the cDNA. TCRdb reanalysed the 5' RACE reads using MiXCR and keeps one entry per CDR3 protein. This table holds roughly 240,000 distinct CDR3 sequences, 6% to 8.5% found once. V lost 2 bases to trimming and J lost 4 bases, with 8 bases between them. The CDR3 covers 14 residues. The germline gives CDR1 MNHEY, CDR2 SVGAGI. The same data also went into a second study, on yellow fever vaccine responses in identical twins. That source notes: Twins reportedly showed a vaccine T cell response that seemed partly convergent and partly personalized.

The sequence derives from a young woman in good health. V is TRBV6-5 and J is TRBJ2-2; D is ambiguous. Sequencing was performed on CD8+ T cells sorted from blood. The CDR3: CASSYRSGTGELFF. CDR3 nucleotide sequence: TGTGCCAGCAGTTACAGAAGTGGCACCGGGGAGCTGTTTTTT.